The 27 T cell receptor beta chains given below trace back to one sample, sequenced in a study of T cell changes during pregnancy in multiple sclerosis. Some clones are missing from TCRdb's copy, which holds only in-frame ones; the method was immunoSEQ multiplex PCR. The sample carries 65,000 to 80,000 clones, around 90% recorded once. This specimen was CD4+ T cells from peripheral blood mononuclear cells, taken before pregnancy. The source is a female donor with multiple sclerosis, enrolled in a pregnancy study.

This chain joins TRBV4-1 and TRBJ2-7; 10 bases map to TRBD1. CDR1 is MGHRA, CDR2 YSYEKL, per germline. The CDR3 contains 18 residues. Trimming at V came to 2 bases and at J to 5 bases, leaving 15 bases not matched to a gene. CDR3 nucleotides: TGCGCCAGCAGCCAACATACCTCGGGACAGGGGACTACCCACGAGCAGTACTTC. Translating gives CASSQHTSGQGTTHEQYF.

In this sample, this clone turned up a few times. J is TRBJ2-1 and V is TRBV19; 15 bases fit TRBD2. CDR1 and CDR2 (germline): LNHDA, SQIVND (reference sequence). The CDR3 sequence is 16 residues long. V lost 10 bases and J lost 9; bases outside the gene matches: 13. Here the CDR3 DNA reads TGTGCCACTCTCAAAGGACTAGCGGGAGGGGGTGGTGAGCAGTTCTTC. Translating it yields CATLKGLAGGGGEQFF.

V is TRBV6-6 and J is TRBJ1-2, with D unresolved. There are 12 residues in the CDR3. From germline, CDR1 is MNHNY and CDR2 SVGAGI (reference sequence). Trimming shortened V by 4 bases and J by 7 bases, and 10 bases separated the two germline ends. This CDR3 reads CASSSAAIGYTF. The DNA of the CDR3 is TGTGCCAGCAGTTCGGCGGCCATTGGCTACACCTTC.

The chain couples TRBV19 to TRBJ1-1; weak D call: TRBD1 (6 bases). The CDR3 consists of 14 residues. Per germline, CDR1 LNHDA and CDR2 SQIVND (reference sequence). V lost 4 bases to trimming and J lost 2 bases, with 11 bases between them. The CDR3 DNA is TGTGCCAGTAGTACCACAGGGCTTAACACTGAAGCTTTCTTT. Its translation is CASSTTGLNTEAFF.

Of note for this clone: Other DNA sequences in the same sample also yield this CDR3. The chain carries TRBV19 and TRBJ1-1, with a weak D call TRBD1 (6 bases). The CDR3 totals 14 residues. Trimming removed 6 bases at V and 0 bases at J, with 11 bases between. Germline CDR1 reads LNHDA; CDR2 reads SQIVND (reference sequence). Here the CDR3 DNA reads TGTGCCAGTAGCCTCAGGGGCCTGAACACTGAAGCTTTCTTT. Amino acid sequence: CASSLRGLNTEAFF. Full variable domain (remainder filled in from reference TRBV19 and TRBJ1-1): DGGITQSPKYLFRKEGQNVTLSCEQNLNHDAMYWYRQDPGQGLRLIYYSQIVNDFQKGDIAEGYSVSREKKESFPLTVTSAQKNPTAFYLCASSLRGLNTEAFFGQGTRLTVV.

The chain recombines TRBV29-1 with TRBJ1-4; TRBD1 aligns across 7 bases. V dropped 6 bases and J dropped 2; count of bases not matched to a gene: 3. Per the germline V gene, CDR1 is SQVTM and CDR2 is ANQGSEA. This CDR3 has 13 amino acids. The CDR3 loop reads CSVIQGTNEKLFF. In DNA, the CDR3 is TGCAGCGTGATACAGGGGACTAATGAAAAACTGTTTTTT.

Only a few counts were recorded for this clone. The CDR3: CASSLEGTPTGEQYF. DNA of the CDR3: TGTGCCAGCAGCTTGGAGGGGACACCGACGGGCGAGCAGTACTTC. The V and J genes are TRBV5-5 and TRBJ2-7; weak D call: TRBD1 (6 bases). V gave up 0 bases and J gave up 6 bases, with 16 bases separating them. The CDR3 consists of 15 residues. CDR1 and CDR2 from the germline V gene are SGHKS and YYEKEE (reference sequence).

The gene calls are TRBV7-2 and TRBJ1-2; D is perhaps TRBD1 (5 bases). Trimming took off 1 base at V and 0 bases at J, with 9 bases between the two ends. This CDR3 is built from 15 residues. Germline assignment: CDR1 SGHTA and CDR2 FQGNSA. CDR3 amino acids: CASSLGGLPNYGYTF. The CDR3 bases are TGTGCCAGCAGCTTAGGGGGACTTCCTAACTATGGCTACACCTTC.

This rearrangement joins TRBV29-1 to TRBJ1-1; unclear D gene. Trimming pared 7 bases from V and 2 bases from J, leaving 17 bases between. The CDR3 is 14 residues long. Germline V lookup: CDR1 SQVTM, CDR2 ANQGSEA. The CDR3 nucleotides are TGCAGCGCCACAGTAACAGCCAGTAACACTGAAGCTTTCTTT. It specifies CSATVTASNTEAFF.

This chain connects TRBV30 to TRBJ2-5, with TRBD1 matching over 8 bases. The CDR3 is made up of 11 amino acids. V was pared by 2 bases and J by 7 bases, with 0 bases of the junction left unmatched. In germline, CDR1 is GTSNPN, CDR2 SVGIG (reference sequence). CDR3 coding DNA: TGTGCCTGGAGTACAGGGGGGACCCAGTACTTC. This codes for CAWSTGGTQYF. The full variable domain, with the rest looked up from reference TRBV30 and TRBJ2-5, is SQTIHQWPATLVQPVGSPLSLECTVEGTSNPNLYWYRQAAGRGLQLLFYSVGIGQISSEVPQNLSASRPQDRQFILSSKKLLLSDSGFYLCAWSTGGTQYFGPGTRLLVL.

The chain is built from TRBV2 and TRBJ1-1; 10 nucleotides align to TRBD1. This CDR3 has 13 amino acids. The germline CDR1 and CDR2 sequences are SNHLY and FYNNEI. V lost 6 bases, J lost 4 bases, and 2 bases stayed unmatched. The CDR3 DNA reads TGTGCCAGCAGGACAGGGGGCGTCACTGAAGCTTTCTTT. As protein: CASRTGGVTEAFF.

CDR3 amino acids: CASGGGGFSQPQHF. Written as DNA, the CDR3 is TGTGCCAGTGGGGGGGGTGGCTTCAGTCAGCCCCAGCATTTT. This chain joins TRBV28 and TRBJ1-5; maybe TRBD1 (5 bases). Germline V gene lookup returns CDR1 MDHEN and CDR2 SYDVKM. V shed 9 bases and J shed 6 bases, with 18 bases lying between them. The CDR3 is 14 amino acids.

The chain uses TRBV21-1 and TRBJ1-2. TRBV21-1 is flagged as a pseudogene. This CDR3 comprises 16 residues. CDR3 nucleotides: TGTGCCAGCACCTTCCTAAGACGGGAGAAAGACTATGGCTACACCTTC. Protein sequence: CASTFLRREKDYGYTF.

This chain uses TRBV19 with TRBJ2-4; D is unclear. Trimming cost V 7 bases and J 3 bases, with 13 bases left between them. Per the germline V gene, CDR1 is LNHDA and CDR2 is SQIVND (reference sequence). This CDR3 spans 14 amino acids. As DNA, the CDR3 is TGTGCCAGTAAACTTAGTGTGGTCAAAAACATTCAGTACTTC. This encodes CASKLSVVKNIQYF. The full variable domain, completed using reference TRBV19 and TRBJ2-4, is DGGITQSPKYLFRKEGQNVTLSCEQNLNHDAMYWYRQDPGQGLRLIYYSQIVNDFQKGDIAEGYSVSREKKESFPLTVTSAQKNPTAFYLCASKLSVVKNIQYFGAGTRLSVL.

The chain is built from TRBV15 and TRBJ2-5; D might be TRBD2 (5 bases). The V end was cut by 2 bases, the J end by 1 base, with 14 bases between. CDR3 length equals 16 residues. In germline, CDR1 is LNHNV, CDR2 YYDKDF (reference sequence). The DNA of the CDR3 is TGTGCCACCAGCAGACCAACTAGTGTGGGCCAAGAGACCCAGTACTTC. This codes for CATSRPTSVGQETQYF.

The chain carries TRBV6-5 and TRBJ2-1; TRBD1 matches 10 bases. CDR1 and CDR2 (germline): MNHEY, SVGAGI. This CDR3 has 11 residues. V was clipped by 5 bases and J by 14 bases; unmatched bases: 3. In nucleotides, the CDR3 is TGTGCCAGCAGTAGGGGACAGGGGAAGTTCTTC. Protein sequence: CASSRGQGKFF.

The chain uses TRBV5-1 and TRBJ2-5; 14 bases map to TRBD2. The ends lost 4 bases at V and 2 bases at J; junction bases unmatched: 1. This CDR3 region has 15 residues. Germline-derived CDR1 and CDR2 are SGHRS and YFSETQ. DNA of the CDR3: TGCGCCAGCAGCGGGACTAGCGGGGGTCAAGAGACCCAGTACTTC. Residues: CASSGTSGGQETQYF.

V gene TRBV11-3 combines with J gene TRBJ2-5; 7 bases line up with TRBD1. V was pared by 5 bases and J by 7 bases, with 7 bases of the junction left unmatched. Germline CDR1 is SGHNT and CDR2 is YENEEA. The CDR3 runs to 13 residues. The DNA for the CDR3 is TGTGCCAGCAGCCCAGGGGACAGCAGGACCCAGTACTTC. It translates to CASSPGDSRTQYF.

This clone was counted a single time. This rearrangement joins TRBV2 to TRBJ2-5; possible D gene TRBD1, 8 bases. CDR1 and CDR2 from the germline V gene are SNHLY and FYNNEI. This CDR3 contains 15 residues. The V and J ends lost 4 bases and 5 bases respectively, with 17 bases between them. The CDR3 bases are TGTGCCAGCAGTGCCCAGGGGGCGCGGGAGGAGACCCAGTACTTC. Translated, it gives CASSAQGAREETQYF.

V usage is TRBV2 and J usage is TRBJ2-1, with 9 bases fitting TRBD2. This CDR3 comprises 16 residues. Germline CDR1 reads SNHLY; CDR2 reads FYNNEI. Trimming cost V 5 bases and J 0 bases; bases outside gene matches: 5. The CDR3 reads CASSSAGGPSYNEQFF. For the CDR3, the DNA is TGTGCCAGCAGTTCAGCGGGAGGACCCTCCTACAATGAGCAGTTCTTC.

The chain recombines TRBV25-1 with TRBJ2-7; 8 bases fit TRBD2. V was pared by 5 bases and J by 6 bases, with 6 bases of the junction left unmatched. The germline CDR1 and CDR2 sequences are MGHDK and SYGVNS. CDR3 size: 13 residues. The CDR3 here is CASSTGTRSEQYF. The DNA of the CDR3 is TGTGCCAGCAGTACCGGGACTAGGAGCGAGCAGTACTTC.

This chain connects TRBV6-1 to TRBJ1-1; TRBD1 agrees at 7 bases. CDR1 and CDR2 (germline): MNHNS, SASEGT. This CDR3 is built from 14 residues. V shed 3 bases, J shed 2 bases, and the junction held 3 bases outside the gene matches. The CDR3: CASSDDRVNTEAFF. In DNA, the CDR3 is TGTGCCAGCAGTGATGACAGGGTCAACACTGAAGCTTTCTTT.

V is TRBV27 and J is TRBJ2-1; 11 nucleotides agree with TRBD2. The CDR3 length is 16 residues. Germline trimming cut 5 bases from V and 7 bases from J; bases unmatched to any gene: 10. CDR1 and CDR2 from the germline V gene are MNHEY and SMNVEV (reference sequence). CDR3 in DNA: TGTGCCAGCAGTCCCCGGCTAGCGGGAGGTGTGAATGAGCAGTTCTTC. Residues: CASSPRLAGGVNEQFF.

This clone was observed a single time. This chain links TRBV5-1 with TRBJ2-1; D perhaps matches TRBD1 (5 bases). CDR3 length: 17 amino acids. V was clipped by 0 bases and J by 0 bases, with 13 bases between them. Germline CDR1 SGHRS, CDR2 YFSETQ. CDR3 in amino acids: CASSLVARQRSYNEQFF. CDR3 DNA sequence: TGCGCCAGCAGCTTGGTTGCTAGACAGCGCTCCTACAATGAGCAGTTCTTC.

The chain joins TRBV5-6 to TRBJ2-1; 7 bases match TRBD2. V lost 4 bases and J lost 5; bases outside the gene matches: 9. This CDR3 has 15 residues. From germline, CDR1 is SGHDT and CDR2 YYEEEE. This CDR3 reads CASSRPGGANNEQFF. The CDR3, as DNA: TGTGCCAGCAGCCGTCCGGGAGGCGCAAACAATGAGCAGTTCTTC.

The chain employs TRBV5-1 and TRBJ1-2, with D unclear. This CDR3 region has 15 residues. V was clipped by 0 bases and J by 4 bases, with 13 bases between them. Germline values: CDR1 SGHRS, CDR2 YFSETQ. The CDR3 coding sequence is TGCGCCAGCAGCTTGGTGGAGGGCGCGCCCTATGGCTACACCTTC. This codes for CASSLVEGAPYGYTF.

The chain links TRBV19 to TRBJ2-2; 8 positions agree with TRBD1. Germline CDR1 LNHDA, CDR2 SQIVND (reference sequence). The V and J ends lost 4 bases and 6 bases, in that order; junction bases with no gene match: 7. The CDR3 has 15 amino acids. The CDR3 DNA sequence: TGTGCCAGTAGTACCCGCTTGACAGGGGCCGGGGAGCTGTTTTTT. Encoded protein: CASSTRLTGAGELFF. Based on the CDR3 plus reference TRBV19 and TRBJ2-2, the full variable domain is DGGITQSPKYLFRKEGQNVTLSCEQNLNHDAMYWYRQDPGQGLRLIYYSQIVNDFQKGDIAEGYSVSREKKESFPLTVTSAQKNPTAFYLCASSTRLTGAGELFFGEGSRLTVL.